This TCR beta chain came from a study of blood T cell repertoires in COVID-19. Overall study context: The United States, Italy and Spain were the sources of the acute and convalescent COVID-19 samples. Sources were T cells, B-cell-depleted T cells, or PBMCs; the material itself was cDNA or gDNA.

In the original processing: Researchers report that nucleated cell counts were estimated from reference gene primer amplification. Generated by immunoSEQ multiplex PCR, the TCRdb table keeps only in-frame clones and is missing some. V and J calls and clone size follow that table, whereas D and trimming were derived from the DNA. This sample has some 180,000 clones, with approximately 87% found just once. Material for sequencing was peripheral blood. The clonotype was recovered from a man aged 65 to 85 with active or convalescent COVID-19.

In nucleotides, the CDR3 is TGTGCCAGCTCACCACGGGACTCTAGTCATGGCTACACCTTC. It specifies CASSPRDSSHGYTF. The J gene is TRBJ1-2, the V gene TRBV18; possible D gene TRBD1, 5 bases. This CDR3 is 14 amino acids long. The V and J ends lost 1 base and 6 bases respectively, with 12 bases between them. Germline CDR1 and CDR2: KGHSH and LQKENI.